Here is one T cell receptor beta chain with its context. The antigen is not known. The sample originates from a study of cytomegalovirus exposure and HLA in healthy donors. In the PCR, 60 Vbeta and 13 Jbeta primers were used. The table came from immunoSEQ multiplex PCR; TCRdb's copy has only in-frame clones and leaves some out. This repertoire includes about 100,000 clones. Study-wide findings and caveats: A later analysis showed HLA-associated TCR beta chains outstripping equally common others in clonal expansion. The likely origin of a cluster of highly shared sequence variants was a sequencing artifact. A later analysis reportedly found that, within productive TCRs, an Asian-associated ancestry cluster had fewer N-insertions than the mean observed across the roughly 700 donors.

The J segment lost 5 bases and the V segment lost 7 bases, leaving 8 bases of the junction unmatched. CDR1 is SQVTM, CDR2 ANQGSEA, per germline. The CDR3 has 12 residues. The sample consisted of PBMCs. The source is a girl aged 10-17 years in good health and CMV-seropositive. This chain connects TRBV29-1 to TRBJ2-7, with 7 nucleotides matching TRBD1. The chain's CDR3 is CSGRQGAHEQYF. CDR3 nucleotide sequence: TGCAGCGGACGACAGGGTGCCCACGAGCAGTACTTC.